Each of the 10 T cell receptor beta chains below was sequenced from the same sample in a study of blood T cell repertoires in COVID-19. Sequencing was performed with immunoSEQ multiplex PCR; in TCRdb, only in-frame clones are kept and a portion is missing. The sample lists approximately 150,000 clones, around 79% seen once, with 8% to 8.5% in the top ten. The sequencing sample was made of peripheral blood. The origin of the receptors is a woman aged 55-70 years with COVID-19, enrolled during active disease.

This chain uses TRBV7-2 with TRBJ2-3, with D possibly TRBD2 on 6 matching bases. This CDR3 spans 14 amino acids. Trimming shortened V by 5 bases and J by 5 bases, and 14 bases separated the two germline ends. The germline CDR1 and CDR2 sequences are SGHTA and FQGNSA. CDR3 sequence: CASSQGLALDTQYF. DNA for the CDR3: TGTGCCAGCAGCCAGGGACTTGCCCTAGATACGCAGTATTTT. The full variable domain, completed using reference TRBV7-2 and TRBJ2-3, is GAGVSQSPSNKVTEKGKDVELRCDPISGHTALYWYRQSLGQGLEFLIYFQGNSAPDKSGLPSDRFSAERTGGSVSTLTIQRTQQEDSAVYLCASSQGLALDTQYFGPGTRLTVL.

The gene calls are TRBV5-4 and TRBJ2-2; TRBD2 is a possible D gene (6 bases). This CDR3 comprises 15 residues. Germline V lookup: CDR1 SGHNT, CDR2 YYREEE (reference sequence). The V end lost 4 bases, the J end lost 7 bases, and 17 bases lay between the germline ends. CDR3 loop: CASSQGGTQVGELFF. For the CDR3, the DNA is TGTGCCAGCAGCCAGGGAGGAACTCAAGTCGGGGAGCTGTTTTTT.

This clone was found once. This chain links TRBV3-1 (or the pseudogene TRBV3-2) with TRBJ2-1, with 15 bases lining up with TRBD2. Germline lookup yields CDR1 LGHDT and CDR2 YNNKEL (reference sequence). The trim removed 5 bases at V and 7 bases at J, leaving 3 bases unmatched. The CDR3 length is 15 residues. CDR3 in amino acids: CASSLGLAGGNEQFF. CDR3 in DNA: TGTGCCAGCAGCTTGGGACTAGCGGGAGGTAATGAGCAGTTCTTC.

For this clone: Other DNA sequences from this sample encode an identical CDR3 as well. The J gene is TRBJ2-7, the V gene TRBV19; 12 positions match TRBD2. The CDR3 contains 15 residues. Germline CDR1 reads LNHDA; CDR2 reads SQIVND (reference sequence). With 6 bases clipped from V and 2 bases from J, the junction kept 5 bases outside the gene matches. The CDR3 nucleotides read TGTGCCAGTAGCATCGGACTAGCGGGGACCTACGAGCAGTACTTC. Protein: CASSIGLAGTYEQYF.

The rearrangement joins TRBV3-1 (or the pseudogene TRBV3-2) to TRBJ1-6; TRBD1 agrees at 8 bases. J gave up 5 bases and V 4 bases, and 7 bases lay outside the gene matches. The CDR3 is made up of 16 amino acids. CDR1 is LGHDT and CDR2 is YNNKEL in the germline V gene (reference sequence). Here the CDR3 reads CASSLRTGRNNSPLHF. CDR3 sequence (DNA): TGTGCCAGCAGCCTCCGGACAGGGAGGAATAATTCACCCCTCCACTTT.

The CDR3 sequence: CASSYLHIGGGSSEQYV. The DNA for the CDR3 is TGTGCCAGCAGTTACCTACACATAGGCGGGGGTTCCAGCGAGCAGTACGTC. This chain uses TRBV6-2 or TRBV6-3 with TRBJ2-7; 7 bases align to TRBD2. CDR3 length: 17 amino acids. Germline loops: CDR1 MNHEY, CDR2 SVGEGT. The V segment lost 2 bases and the J segment 6 bases; nucleotides outside the gene matches: 16.

The chain carries TRBV14 and TRBJ2-2; 8 bases agree with TRBD2. Trimming removed 1 base from V and 3 bases from J; junction bases left unmatched: 10. Germline CDR1 SGHDN, CDR2 FVKESK. The CDR3 spans 18 residues. CDR3 coding DNA: TGTGCCAGCAGCCAAGTTCGCCAGCGGGGGCGGGACACCGGGGAGCTGTTTTTT. Its protein product is CASSQVRQRGRDTGELFF.

In regard to this clone: The junction and the germline gene differ at one end; a read error may be behind it. V and J are TRBV7-7 and TRBJ2-5, with a weak D call TRBD2 (7 bases). There are 15 residues in the CDR3. Germline V lookup: CDR1 SSHAT, CDR2 FNYEAQ (reference sequence). The CDR3: CASSPGGGLKETQYF. CDR3 in DNA: TGTGCTAGCAGCCCAGGCGGGGGCTTAAAAGAGACCCAGTACTTC. The entire variable domain, with the rest obtained from reference TRBV7-7 and TRBJ2-5, is as follows: GAGVSQSPRYKVTKRGQDVTLRCDPISSHATLYWYQQALGQGPEFLTYFNYEAQPDKSGLPSDRFSAERPEGSISTLTIQRTEQRDSAMYRCASSPGGGLKETQYFGPGTRLLVL.

The chain links TRBV19 to TRBJ2-7; 9 bases agree with TRBD2. Germline CDR1 reads LNHDA; CDR2 reads SQIVND (reference sequence). Trimming cost V 4 bases and J 11 bases; bases outside gene matches: 9. The CDR3 contains 13 residues. The DNA of the CDR3 is TGTGCCAGTAGTAATTTGCGGGAGGGCCCGGAGTACTTC. This codes for CASSNLREGPEYF.

V and J are TRBV4-1 and TRBJ2-1, with 11 bases identical to TRBD2. Germline CDR1 is MGHRA and CDR2 is YSYEKL. The CDR3 extends over 16 amino acids. V lost 4 bases and J lost 6; bases outside the gene matches: 8. CDR3 DNA sequence: TGCGCCAGCAGCCTCTACGGGACTAGCGGTCTCAATGAGCAGTTCTTC. This encodes CASSLYGTSGLNEQFF.